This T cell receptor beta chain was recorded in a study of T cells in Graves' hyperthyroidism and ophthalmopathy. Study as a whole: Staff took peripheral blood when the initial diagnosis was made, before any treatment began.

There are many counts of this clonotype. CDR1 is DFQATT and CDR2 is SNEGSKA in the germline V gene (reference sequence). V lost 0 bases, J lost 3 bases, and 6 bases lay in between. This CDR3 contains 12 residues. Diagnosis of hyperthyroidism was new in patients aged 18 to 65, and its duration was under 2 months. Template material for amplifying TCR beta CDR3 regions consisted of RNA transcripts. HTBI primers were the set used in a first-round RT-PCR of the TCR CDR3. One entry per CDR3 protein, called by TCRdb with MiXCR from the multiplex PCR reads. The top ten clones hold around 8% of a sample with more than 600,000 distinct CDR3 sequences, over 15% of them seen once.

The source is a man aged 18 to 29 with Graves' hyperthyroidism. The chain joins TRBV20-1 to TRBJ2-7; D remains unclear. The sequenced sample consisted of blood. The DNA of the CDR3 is TGCAGTGCTAGAGAAAGCCTCTACGAGCAGTACTTC. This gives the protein CSARESLYEQYF.